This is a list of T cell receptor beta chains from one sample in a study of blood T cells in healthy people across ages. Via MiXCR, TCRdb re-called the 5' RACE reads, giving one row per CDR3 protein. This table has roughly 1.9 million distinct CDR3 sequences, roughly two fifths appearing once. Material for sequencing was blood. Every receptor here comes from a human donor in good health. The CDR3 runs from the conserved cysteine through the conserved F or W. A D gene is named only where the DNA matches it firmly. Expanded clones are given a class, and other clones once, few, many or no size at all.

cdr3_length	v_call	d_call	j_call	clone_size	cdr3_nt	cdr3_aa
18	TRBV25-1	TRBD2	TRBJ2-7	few	TGTGCCAGCAGTGAATATTTTGGGACTAGCGGGTTGGCTCTCGAGCAGTACTTC	CASSEYFGTSGLALEQYF
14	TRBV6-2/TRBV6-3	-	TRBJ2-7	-	TGTGCCAGCAGTTACAGCCCCAGCTCCTACGAGCAGTACTTC	CASSYSPSSYEQYF
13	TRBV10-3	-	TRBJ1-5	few	TGTGCCATCGGCGAGGGGGGGCTTCTTCCCCAGCATTTT	CAIGEGGLLPQHF
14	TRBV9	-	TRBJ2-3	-	TGTGCCAGCAGCGTAGAGGATCTCAGTGATACGCAGTATTTT	CASSVEDLSDTQYF
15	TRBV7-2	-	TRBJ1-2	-	TGTGCCAGCAGCTTAGCAACAGGGATCGGCTACGGCTACACCTTC	CASSLATGIGYGYTF
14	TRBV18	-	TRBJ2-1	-	TGTGCCAGCTCACCAGGGACTCGAGGCGGGGAGCAGTTCTTC	CASSPGTRGGEQFF
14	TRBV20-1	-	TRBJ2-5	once	TGCAGTGCTTCTGCGGGGGCCGGACAAGAGACCCAGTACTTC	CSASAGAGQETQYF
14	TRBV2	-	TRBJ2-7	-	TGTGCCAGCAGTGAGGTTCAGGGTTACTTCGAGCAGTACTTC	CASSEVQGYFEQYF
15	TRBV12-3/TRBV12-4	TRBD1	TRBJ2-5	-	TGTGCCAGCAGTTCTCGGGGACAGGTGGCGGGTGAGCAGTACTTC	CASSSRGQVAGEQYF
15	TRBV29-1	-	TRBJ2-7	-	TGCAGCGTTGAAGCGGGGCCAGGGACCACGTACGAGCAGTACTTC	CSVEAGPGTTYEQYF
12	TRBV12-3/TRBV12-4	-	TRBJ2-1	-	TGTGCCAGCAGTTTCTTCGGGTATGAGCAGTTCTTC	CASSFFGYEQFF
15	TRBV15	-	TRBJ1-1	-	TGTGCCACCAGCTTGGGTTTAACCATGAACACTGAAGCTTTCTTT	CATSLGLTMNTEAFF
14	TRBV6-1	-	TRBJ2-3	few	TGTGCCAGCTCAGGGATGGATAGCACAGATACGCAGTATTTT	CASSGMDSTDTQYF
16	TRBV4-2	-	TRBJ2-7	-	TGTGCCAGCAGCCAAGAACCTCGGGGGGCATCCTACGAGCAGTACTTC	CASSQEPRGASYEQYF
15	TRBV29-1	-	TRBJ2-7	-	TGCAGCGTTGAAGATCGAACCTTAGGGCCCTACGAGCAGTACTTC	CSVEDRTLGPYEQYF
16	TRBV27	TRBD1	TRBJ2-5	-	TGTGCCAGCGCGTGGGGAGAGAGGGGGCTCCATGAGACCCAGTACTTC	CASAWGERGLHETQYF
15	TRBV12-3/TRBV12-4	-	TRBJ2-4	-	TGTGCCAGCAGTTTAGGTATGGGGGGTTACAATGAGCAGTACTTC	CASSLGMGGYNEQYF